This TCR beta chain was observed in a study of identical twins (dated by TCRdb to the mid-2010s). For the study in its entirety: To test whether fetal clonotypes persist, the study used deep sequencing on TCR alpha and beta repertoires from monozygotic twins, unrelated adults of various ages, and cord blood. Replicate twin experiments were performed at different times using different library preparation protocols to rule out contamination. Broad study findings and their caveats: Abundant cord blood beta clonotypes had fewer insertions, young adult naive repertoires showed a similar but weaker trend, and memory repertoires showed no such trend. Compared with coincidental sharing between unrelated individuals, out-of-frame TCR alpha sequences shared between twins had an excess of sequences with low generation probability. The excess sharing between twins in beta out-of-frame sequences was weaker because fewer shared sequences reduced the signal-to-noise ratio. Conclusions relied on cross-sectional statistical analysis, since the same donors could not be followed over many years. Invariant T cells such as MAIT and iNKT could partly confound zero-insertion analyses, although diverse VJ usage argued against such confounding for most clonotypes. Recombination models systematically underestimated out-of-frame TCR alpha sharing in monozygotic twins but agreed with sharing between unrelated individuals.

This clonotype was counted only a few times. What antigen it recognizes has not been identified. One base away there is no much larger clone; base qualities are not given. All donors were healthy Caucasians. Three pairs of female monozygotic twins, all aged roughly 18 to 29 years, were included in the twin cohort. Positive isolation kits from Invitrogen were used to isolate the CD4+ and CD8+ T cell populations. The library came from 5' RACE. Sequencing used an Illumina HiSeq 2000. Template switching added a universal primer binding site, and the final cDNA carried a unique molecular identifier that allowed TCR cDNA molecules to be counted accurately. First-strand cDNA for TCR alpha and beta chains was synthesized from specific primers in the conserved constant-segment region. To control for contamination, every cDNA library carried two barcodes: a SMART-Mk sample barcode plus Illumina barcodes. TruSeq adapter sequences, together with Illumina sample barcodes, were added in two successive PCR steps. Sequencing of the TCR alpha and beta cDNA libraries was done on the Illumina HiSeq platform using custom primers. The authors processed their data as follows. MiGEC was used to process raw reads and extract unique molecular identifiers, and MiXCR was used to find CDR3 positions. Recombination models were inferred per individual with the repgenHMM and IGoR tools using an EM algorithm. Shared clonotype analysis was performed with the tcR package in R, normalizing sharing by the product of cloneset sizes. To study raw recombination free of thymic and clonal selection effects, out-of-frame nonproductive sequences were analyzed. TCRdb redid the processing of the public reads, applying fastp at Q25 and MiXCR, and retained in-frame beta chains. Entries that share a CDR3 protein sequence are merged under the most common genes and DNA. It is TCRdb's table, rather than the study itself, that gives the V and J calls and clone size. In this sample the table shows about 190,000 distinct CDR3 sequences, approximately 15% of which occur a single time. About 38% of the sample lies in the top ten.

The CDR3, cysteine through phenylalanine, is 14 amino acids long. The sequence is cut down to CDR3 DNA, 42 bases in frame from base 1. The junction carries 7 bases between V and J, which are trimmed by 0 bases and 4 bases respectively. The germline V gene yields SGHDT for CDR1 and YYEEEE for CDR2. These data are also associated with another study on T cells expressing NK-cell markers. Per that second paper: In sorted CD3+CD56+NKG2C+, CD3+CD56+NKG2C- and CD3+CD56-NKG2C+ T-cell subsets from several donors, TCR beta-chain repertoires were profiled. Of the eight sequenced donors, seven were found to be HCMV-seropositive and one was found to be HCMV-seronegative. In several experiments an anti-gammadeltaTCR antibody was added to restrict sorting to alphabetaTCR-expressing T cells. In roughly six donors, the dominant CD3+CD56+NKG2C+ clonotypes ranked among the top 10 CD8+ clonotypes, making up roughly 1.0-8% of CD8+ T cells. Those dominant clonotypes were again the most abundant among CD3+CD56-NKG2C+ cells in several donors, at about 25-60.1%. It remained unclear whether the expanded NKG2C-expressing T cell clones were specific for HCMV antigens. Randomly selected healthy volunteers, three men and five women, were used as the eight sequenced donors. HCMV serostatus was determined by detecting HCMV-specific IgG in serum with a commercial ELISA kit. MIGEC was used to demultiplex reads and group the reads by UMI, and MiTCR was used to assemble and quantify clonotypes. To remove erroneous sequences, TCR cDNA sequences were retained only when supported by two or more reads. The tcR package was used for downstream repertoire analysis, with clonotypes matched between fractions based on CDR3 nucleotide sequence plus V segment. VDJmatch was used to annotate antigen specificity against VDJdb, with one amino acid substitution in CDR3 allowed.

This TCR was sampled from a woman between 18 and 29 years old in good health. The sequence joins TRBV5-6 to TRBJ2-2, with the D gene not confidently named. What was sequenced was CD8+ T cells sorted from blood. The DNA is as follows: TGTGCCAGCAGCTTGGAGTCTGGCACCGGGGAGCTGTTTTTT. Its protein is CASSLESGTGELFF.